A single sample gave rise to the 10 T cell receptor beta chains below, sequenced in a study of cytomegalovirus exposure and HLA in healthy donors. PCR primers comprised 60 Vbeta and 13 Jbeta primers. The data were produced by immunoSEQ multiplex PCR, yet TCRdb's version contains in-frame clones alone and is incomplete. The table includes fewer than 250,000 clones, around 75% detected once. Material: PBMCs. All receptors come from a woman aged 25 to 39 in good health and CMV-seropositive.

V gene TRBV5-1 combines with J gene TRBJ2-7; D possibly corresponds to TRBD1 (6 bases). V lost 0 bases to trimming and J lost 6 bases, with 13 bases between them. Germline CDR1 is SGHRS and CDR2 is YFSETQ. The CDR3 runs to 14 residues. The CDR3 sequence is CASSLARGGFEQYF. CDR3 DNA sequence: TGCGCCAGCAGCTTGGCCAGGGGCGGTTTCGAGCAGTACTTC.

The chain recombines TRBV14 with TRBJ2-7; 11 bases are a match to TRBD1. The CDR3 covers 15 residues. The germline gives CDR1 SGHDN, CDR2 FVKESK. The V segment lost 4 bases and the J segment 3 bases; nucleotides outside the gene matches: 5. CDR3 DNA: TGTGCCAGCAGCCCGGTGGGACAGGGGGGCTACGAGCAGTACTTC. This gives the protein CASSPVGQGGYEQYF.

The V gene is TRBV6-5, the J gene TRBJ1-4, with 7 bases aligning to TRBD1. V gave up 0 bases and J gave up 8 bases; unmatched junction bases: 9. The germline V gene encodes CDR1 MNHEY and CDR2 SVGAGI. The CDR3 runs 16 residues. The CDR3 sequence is CASSYSGPARGEKLFF. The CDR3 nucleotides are TGTGCCAGCAGTTACTCAGGGCCTGCCAGGGGGGAAAAACTGTTTTTT.

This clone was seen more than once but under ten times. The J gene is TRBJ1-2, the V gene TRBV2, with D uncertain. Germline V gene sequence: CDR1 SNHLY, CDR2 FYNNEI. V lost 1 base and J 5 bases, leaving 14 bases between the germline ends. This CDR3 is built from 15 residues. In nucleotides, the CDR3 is TGTGCCAGCAGTGAAGGGCCAGGAAACCTATATGGCTACACCTTC. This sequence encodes CASSEGPGNLYGYTF. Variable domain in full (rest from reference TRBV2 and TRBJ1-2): EPEVTQTPSHQVTQMGQEVILRCVPISNHLYFYWYRQILGQKVEFLVSFYNNEISEKSEIFDDQFSVERPDGSNFTLKIRSTKLEDSAMYFCASSEGPGNLYGYTFGSGTRLTVV.

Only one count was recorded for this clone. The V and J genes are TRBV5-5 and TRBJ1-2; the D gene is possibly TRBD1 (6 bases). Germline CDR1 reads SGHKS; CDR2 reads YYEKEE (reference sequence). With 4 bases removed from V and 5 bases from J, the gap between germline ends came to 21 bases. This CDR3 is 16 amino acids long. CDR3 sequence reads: CASSLRDTGHYYGYTF. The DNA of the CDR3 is TGTGCCAGCAGCCTCCGGGACACGGGGCACTATTATGGCTACACCTTC.

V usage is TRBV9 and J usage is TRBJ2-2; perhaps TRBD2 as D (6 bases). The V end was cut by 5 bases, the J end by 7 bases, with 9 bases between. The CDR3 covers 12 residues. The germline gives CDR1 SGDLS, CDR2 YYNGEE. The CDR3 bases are TGTGCCAGCAGTGCGGGATTCGGGGAGCTGTTTTTT. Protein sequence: CASSAGFGELFF.

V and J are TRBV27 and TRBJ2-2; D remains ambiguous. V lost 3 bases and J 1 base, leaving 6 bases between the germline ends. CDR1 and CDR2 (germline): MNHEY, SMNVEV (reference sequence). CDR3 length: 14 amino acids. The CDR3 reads CASSLQWNTGELFF. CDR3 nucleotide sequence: TGTGCCAGCAGTTTGCAGTGGAACACCGGGGAGCTGTTTTTT.

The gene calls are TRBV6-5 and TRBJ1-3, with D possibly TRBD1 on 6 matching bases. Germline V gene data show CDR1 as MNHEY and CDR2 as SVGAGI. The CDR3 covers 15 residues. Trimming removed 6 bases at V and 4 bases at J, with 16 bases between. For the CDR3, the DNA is TGTGCCAGCAGCCAGGGGAACGGCCCAGGAAACACCATATATTTT. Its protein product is CASSQGNGPGNTIYF.

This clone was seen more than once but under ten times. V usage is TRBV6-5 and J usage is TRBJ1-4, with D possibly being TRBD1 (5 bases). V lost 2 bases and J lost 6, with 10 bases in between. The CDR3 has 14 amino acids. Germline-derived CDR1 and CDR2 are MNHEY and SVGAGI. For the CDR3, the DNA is TGTGCCAGCAGTTACCAGGGAGGGGATGAAAAACTGTTTTTT. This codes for CASSYQGGDEKLFF.

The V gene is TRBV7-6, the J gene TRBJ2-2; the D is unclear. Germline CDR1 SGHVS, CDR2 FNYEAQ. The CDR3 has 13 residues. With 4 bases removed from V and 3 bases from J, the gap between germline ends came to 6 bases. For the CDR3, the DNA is TGTGCCAGCAGCTCAGATCACACCGGGGAGCTGTTTTTT. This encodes CASSSDHTGELFF.